A single sample gave rise to the 15 T cell receptor beta chains below, sequenced in a study of spatial heterogeneity in lung cancer. Study-level findings and limits: Within tumors, counts of expanded alpha and beta TCRs tracked tumor mutation counts.

TCRdb recomputed calls from the 5' RACE reads with MiXCR, one row per CDR3 protein. Here the sample spans thousands of distinct CDR3 sequences, approximately 7% being singletons. For these receptors, no antigen is known. As for time point: sample taken at primary tumor resection. The starting material was lung tumor tissue, obtained at surgery. Receptor source: a male donor with early-stage non-small cell lung cancer.

By sample share, this clonotype is medium-sized. This chain joins TRBV3-1 and TRBJ2-3, with TRBD2 matching over 11 bases. V shed 0 bases, J shed 0 bases, and the junction held 17 bases outside the gene matches. Germline loops: CDR1 LGHDT, CDR2 YNNKEL (reference sequence). The CDR3 has 22 amino acids. The CDR3: CASSQDPPGLAGGHLSTDTQYF. CDR3 in DNA: TGTGCCAGCAGCCAAGACCCGCCGGGGCTAGCGGGGGGCCACCTTAGCACAGATACGCAGTATTTT.

This clonotype has a count of ten or more. This chain uses TRBV7-2 with TRBJ2-3; D gene unclear. The CDR3 is 14 residues long. Trimming removed 3 bases from V and 3 bases from J, with 10 bases in between. CDR1 and CDR2 from the germline V gene are SGHTA and FQGNSA. As DNA, the CDR3 is TGTGCCAGCAGCTTCCTTTCATCGACAGATACGCAGTATTTT. Translated: CASSFLSSTDTQYF.

This clonotype is judged medium-sized (0.01 to 0.1%). CDR3 residues: CAWSPPSTGRIGSPLHF. The CDR3 bases are TGTGCCTGGAGCCCCCCCTCGACAGGGAGAATCGGTTCACCCCTCCACTTT. The gene calls are TRBV30 and TRBJ1-6, with 7 positions matching TRBD1. From germline, CDR1 is GTSNPN and CDR2 SVGIG (reference sequence). This CDR3 is built from 17 residues. V dropped 3 bases and J dropped 9; count of bases not matched to a gene: 17.

This clonotype qualifies as medium-sized (0.01 to 0.1%). A read error may account for a junction end that differs from germline. The chain couples TRBV28 to TRBJ1-1, with D hard to call. The CDR3 has 12 amino acids. Per the germline V gene, CDR1 is MDHEN and CDR2 is SYDVKM. The CDR3 bases are TGTGCCAGCAGTCCCCGGACCCGTGCCGGAATCTTT. Translated, it gives CASSPRTRAGIF.

V gene TRBV30 combines with J gene TRBJ2-2; D not certain. V was pared by 1 base and J by 7 bases, with 13 bases between. The CDR3 runs to 14 residues. CDR1 and CDR2 (germline): GTSNPN, SVGIG (reference sequence). For the CDR3, the DNA is TGTGCCTGGAGTGCATTCTCACGGAGCGGGGAGCTGTTTTTT. Translation: CAWSAFSRSGELFF.

This clonotype ranks as medium-sized. The chain recombines TRBV5-6 with TRBJ2-1; D is unresolved. CDR1 SGHDT and CDR2 YYEEEE come from the germline V gene. The CDR3 has 16 amino acids. Trimming took 1 base from V and 6 from J, leaving 17 bases between them. The CDR3 loop reads CASSLNLGTWRNEQFF. The CDR3 DNA is TGTGCCAGCAGCTTGAATCTGGGAACTTGGCGCAATGAGCAGTTCTTC.

By its share, this clonotype is medium-sized. The genes are TRBV6-1 and TRBJ1-4; D is perhaps TRBD1 (5 bases). The CDR3 extends over 16 amino acids. Deletions cut 7 bases from V and 0 bases from J, with 15 bases between. Germline-derived CDR1 and CDR2 are MNHNS and SASEGT. CDR3 amino acids: CASKVSPTATNEKLFF. CDR3 nucleotide sequence: TGTGCCAGCAAGGTCTCGCCGACAGCAACTAATGAAAAACTGTTTTTT.

This clonotype is judged medium-sized. This chain links TRBV5-1 with TRBJ2-7; D is unresolved. CDR1 SGHRS and CDR2 YFSETQ come from the germline V gene. The CDR3 has 14 residues. Between the trimmed V and J ends, which lost 2 bases and 2 bases, there was a span of 11 bases. As DNA, the CDR3 is TGCGCCAGCAGCTTAGTGGTTTTGCCCTACGAGCAGTACTTC. Protein product: CASSLVVLPYEQYF.

By sample fraction, this clonotype is medium-sized (0.01 to 0.1%). The rearrangement links TRBV20-1 to TRBJ2-3; the match to TRBD1 covers 9 bases. V lost 6 bases, J lost 4 bases, and 8 bases stayed unmatched. CDR3 size: 14 residues. The germline CDR1 and CDR2 sequences are DFQATT and SNEGSKA (reference sequence). The CDR3 protein is CSATGQGSPDTQYF. The CDR3 DNA reads as TGCAGTGCCACGGGACAGGGTAGTCCAGATACGCAGTATTTT.

This clonotype is judged medium-sized. The chain carries TRBV16 and TRBJ1-5, with a possible D match to TRBD1 (5 bases). CDR3 size: 15 residues. V was clipped by 0 bases and J by 5 bases, with 11 bases between them. The germline V gene has CDR1 KGHSY and CDR2 FQNENV. The CDR3 DNA reads as TGTGCCAGCAGCCAATCGGGGCAGGTCGATCAGCCCCAGCATTTT. The encoded protein is CASSQSGQVDQPQHF. The whole variable domain, remainder taken from reference TRBV16 and TRBJ1-5, is GEEVAQTPKHLVRGEGQKAKLYCAPIKGHSYVFWYQQVLKNEFKFLISFQNENVFDETGMPKERFSAKCLPNSPCSLEIQATKLEDSAVYFCASSQSGQVDQPQHFGDGTRLSIL.

The chain combines TRBV15 with TRBJ2-2; D is possibly TRBD2 (5 bases). Germline V gene data show CDR1 as LNHNV and CDR2 as YYDKDF (reference sequence). Trimming removed 9 bases at V and 2 bases at J, with 13 bases between. This CDR3 spans 14 amino acids. CDR3 DNA sequence: TGTGCCACGGCCCGGAGCGGAAACACCGGGGAGCTGTTTTTT. Residues: CATARSGNTGELFF. The full variable domain, with the rest looked up from reference TRBV15 and TRBJ2-2, is DAMVIQNPRYQVTQFGKPVTLSCSQTLNHNVMYWYQQKSSQAPKLLFHYYDKDFNNEADTPDNFQSRRPNTSFCFLDIRSPGLGDTAMYLCATARSGNTGELFFGEGSRLTVL.

This clonotype was recorded a few times. The CDR3 reads CASSLPGTSTPDTQYF. The CDR3 DNA follows: TGTGCCAGCAGTTTACCGGGGACTAGCACCCCAGATACGCAGTATTTT. This chain uses TRBV28 with TRBJ2-3, with 9 bases matching TRBD2. Germline V CDR1 and CDR2: MDHEN, SYDVKM. The V segment lost 2 bases and the J segment 4 bases; nucleotides outside the gene matches: 7. The CDR3 runs to 16 residues.

This clonotype was seen ten or more times. The rearrangement links TRBV4-1 to TRBJ1-1, with TRBD1 identical over 8 bases. Germline V gene data show CDR1 as MGHRA and CDR2 as YSYEKL. The CDR3 totals 23 residues. The V and J ends lost 0 bases and 3 bases, in that order; junction bases with no gene match: 27. The CDR3 DNA reads TGCGCCAGCAGCCAAGATCGGGACAGGAAGCCAGGGACAGCCAAACTTAGGGACACTGAAGCTTTCTTT. Translating it yields CASSQDRDRKPGTAKLRDTEAFF.

This clonotype is judged medium-sized. The chain carries TRBV12-3 or TRBV12-4 and TRBJ1-6; 8 bases agree with TRBD1. This CDR3 has 15 amino acids. V was pared by 6 bases and J by 5 bases, with 6 bases of the junction left unmatched. In DNA form, the CDR3 reads TGTGCCAGCAGGGGGACAGGACTCGATAATTCACCCCTCCACTTT. Its translation: CASRGTGLDNSPLHF.

This clonotype was counted ten times or more. The chain joins TRBV20-1 to TRBJ2-1; D not certain. This CDR3 contains 15 residues. From germline, CDR1 is DFQATT and CDR2 SNEGSKA (reference sequence). V was clipped by 3 bases and J by 2 bases, with 14 bases between them. Written as DNA, the CDR3 is TGCAGTGCTAGTGATCCGAGGTCCCCCTACAATGAGCAGTTCTTC. It translates to CSASDPRSPYNEQFF.